This passage covers 30 T cell receptor beta chains from one sample sequenced in a study of monozygotic twins with inflammatory bowel disease. TCRdb re-called the 5' RACE reads, yielding one record per CDR3 amino acid sequence without DNA. This sample contains approximately 300,000 distinct CDR3 sequences. The sequencing input was blood. These receptors originate from a human donor with ulcerative colitis or Crohn's disease, or a healthy co-twin of an affected twin (not recorded which).

This chain links TRBV20-1 with TRBJ2-7; absent DNA, TCRdb's TRBD2 call cannot be checked. From germline, CDR1 is DFQATT and CDR2 SNEGSKA (reference sequence). This CDR3 is 13 amino acids long. The CDR3 loop is CSAGLADVYEQYF.

This rearrangement joins TRBV6-5 to TRBJ2-7; lacking DNA, the TRBD2 call made by TCRdb goes unchecked. The CDR3 is made up of 15 amino acids. The germline V gene has CDR1 MNHEY and CDR2 SVGAGI. CDR3 residues: CASSYHSSSPYEQYF.

This rearrangement joins TRBV24-1 to TRBJ2-1; TCRdb designates TRBD1, a call that cannot be tested without DNA. Per the germline V gene, CDR1 is KGHDR and CDR2 is SFDVKD. There are 13 residues in the CDR3. The CDR3 spells CATSAGPGNEQFF.

This chain's CDR3 is CSAISRAGSGYTF. This rearrangement joins TRBV20-1 to TRBJ1-2; no DNA is available, so the TRBD1 call from TCRdb remains unchecked. CDR1 and CDR2 from the germline V gene are DFQATT and SNEGSKA (reference sequence). The CDR3 is made up of 13 amino acids.

The rearrangement uses TRBV18 and TRBJ2-7. Germline CDR1 is KGHSH and CDR2 is LQKENI. The CDR3 sequence is 14 residues long. The CDR3 here is CASSATKRVWEQYF.

The chain carries TRBV27 and TRBJ2-2. Germline V lookup: CDR1 MNHEY, CDR2 SMNVEV (reference sequence). The CDR3 has 14 amino acids. CDR3 loop: CASSLGENTGELFF.

The CDR3 reads CASSWGYEKLFF. The V gene is TRBV7-8, the J gene TRBJ1-4; TCRdb indicates TRBD1, and absent DNA this call remains unverified. This CDR3 contains 12 residues. Per germline, CDR1 SGHVS and CDR2 FQNEAQ. The complete variable domain, with remaining parts taken from reference TRBV7-8 and TRBJ1-4, reads GAGVSQSPRYKVAKRGQDVALRCDPISGHVSLFWYQQALGQGPEFLTYFQNEAQLDKSGLPSDRFFAERPEGSVSTLKIQRTQQEDSAVYLCASSWGYEKLFFGSGTQLSVL.

The genes are TRBV7-2 and TRBJ2-5; TCRdb returns TRBD1, unconfirmable since there is no DNA. CDR1 and CDR2 from the germline V gene are SGHTA and FQGNSA. The CDR3 has 13 residues. The CDR3 protein is CASSFPPRETQYF.

The chain combines TRBV5-4 with TRBJ2-1; TCRdb designates TRBD1, a call that cannot be tested without DNA. Germline-derived CDR1 and CDR2 are SGHNT and YYREEE (reference sequence). The CDR3 is 16 residues long. CDR3 in amino acids: CASSLGGTGPYNEQFF.

The J gene is TRBJ2-1, the V gene TRBV2; TCRdb outputs TRBD2, but without DNA this stays unchecked. This CDR3 has 15 amino acids. From germline, CDR1 is SNHLY and CDR2 FYNNEI. CDR3 amino acids: CATLKREEGVNEQFF.

The CDR3 loop reads CASSFNRGYTIYF. The J gene is TRBJ1-3, the V gene TRBV7-2; TCRdb reports TRBD1, a call that lacks DNA to check it against. Germline CDR1 is SGHTA and CDR2 is FQGNSA. The CDR3 runs 13 residues.

J is TRBJ1-5 and V is TRBV5-1. The CDR3 sequence is 13 residues long. From germline, CDR1 is SGHRS and CDR2 YFSETQ. The CDR3 loop reads CASSLGPRQPQHF.

The genes are TRBV27 and TRBJ1-6; TCRdb designates TRBD1, a call that cannot be tested without DNA. Germline V lookup: CDR1 MNHEY, CDR2 SMNVEV (reference sequence). The CDR3 is made up of 14 amino acids. CDR3 amino acids: CASSPGTGLYALHF.

This rearrangement joins TRBV6-2 or TRBV6-3 to TRBJ2-1; with no DNA, the TCRdb D assignment of TRBD2 cannot be verified. Looked up from germline, CDR1 is MNHEY and CDR2 is SVGEGT. The CDR3 is 14 residues long. CDR3 protein: CASSYGGGAYEQFF.

This chain links TRBV11-2 with TRBJ2-1. This CDR3 has 11 amino acids. The V gene's germline CDR1 is SGHAT and CDR2 FQNNGV. CDR3 loop: CASSSLWGQFF.

The chain recombines TRBV6-5 with TRBJ2-7; the D call from TCRdb, TRBD1, cannot be confirmed without DNA. CDR1 and CDR2 from the germline V gene are MNHEY and SVGAGI. The CDR3 is 15 amino acids. CDR3 loop: CASSYQSGQFYEQYF.

The V gene is TRBV6-2 or TRBV6-3, the J gene TRBJ2-1; there is no DNA to check the TCRdb D call of TRBD1. CDR1 is MNHEY and CDR2 is SVGEGT in the germline V gene. The CDR3 sequence is 13 residues long. The CDR3 reads CAIMLGGQNEQFF.

This CDR3 is CASRTSLDNSPLHF. The rearrangement joins TRBV28 to TRBJ1-6. The CDR3 has 14 amino acids. Germline V gene sequence: CDR1 MDHEN, CDR2 SYDVKM.

The chain's CDR3 is CASSVGQGGNQPQHF. The genes are TRBV9 and TRBJ1-5; TCRdb returns TRBD1, unconfirmable since there is no DNA. This CDR3 has 15 residues. Germline CDR1 is SGDLS and CDR2 is YYNGEE.

The chain carries TRBV3-1 and TRBJ1-3; TCRdb reports TRBD1, a call that lacks DNA to check it against. The CDR3 has 16 residues. Germline V lookup: CDR1 LGHDT, CDR2 YNNKEL (reference sequence). CDR3 sequence reads: CASSQEGGLGKDTIYF.

The chain is built from TRBV29-1 and TRBJ1-1. Per germline, CDR1 SQVTM and CDR2 ANQGSEA. The CDR3 loop spans 12 amino acids. The CDR3 reads CSATIEVTEAFF.

The rearrangement links TRBV20-1 to TRBJ2-7; the TCRdb call, TRBD1, lacks DNA for checking. From germline, CDR1 is DFQATT and CDR2 SNEGSKA (reference sequence). This CDR3 spans 14 amino acids. The CDR3 protein is CSAQRTGGSYEQYF.

The chain joins TRBV6-5 to TRBJ2-1; there is no DNA to check the TCRdb D call of TRBD2. Germline V gene lookup returns CDR1 MNHEY and CDR2 SVGAGI. CDR3 length equals 16 residues. CDR3 region: CASSYSTAGGNNEQFF.

The V call is TRBV6-5, the J call TRBJ1-2. The germline gives CDR1 MNHEY, CDR2 SVGAGI. CDR3 length: 13 residues. This chain's CDR3 is CASTLQSGAGYTF.

The J gene is TRBJ2-1, the V gene TRBV7-2; TCRdb lists TRBD1, though no DNA is available to test this call. Germline lookup yields CDR1 SGHTA and CDR2 FQGNSA. The CDR3 consists of 16 residues. The CDR3 sequence: CASSLYGGATFSEQFF.

This chain connects TRBV20-1 to TRBJ2-3; lacking DNA, the TRBD1 call made by TCRdb goes unchecked. The CDR3 spans 14 residues. Looked up from germline, CDR1 is DFQATT and CDR2 is SNEGSKA (reference sequence). The CDR3 spells CSAPGGRVRDTQYF.

This chain connects TRBV27 to TRBJ2-5; TCRdb's D gene call, TRBD1, goes unchecked for lack of DNA. The CDR3 is made up of 13 amino acids. CDR1 and CDR2 from the germline V gene are MNHEY and SMNVEV (reference sequence). The CDR3 loop is CASKVQGRETQYF.

The chain couples TRBV12-3 or TRBV12-4 to TRBJ2-5; TCRdb names TRBD2, which stays unverified in the absence of DNA. This CDR3 contains 16 residues. CDR3 region: CASSSPGLAGQETQYF.

V gene TRBV21-1 combines with J gene TRBJ2-6. TRBV21-1 is a documented pseudogene. There are 17 residues in the CDR3. The CDR3: CASSKKDGISGANVLTF.

The rearrangement uses TRBV12-3 or TRBV12-4 and TRBJ1-3; the TCRdb D gene call, TRBD1, has no DNA to confirm it. There are 19 residues in the CDR3. The CDR3 protein is CASSLRTQGTASSGNIIYF.